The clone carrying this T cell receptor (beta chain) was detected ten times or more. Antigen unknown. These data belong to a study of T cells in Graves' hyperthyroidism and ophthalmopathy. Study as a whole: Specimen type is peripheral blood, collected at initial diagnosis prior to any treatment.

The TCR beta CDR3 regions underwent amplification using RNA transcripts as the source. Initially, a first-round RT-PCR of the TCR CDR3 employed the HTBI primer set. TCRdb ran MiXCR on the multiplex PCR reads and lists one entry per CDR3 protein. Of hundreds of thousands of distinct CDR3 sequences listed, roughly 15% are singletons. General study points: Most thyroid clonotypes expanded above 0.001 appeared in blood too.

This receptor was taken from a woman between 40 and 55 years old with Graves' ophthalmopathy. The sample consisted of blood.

The CDR3, as DNA: TGTGCCAGCAGTAAGTTGAATCAGCCCCAGCATTTT. Its translation: CASSKLNQPQHF. J is TRBJ1-5 and V is TRBV25-1; the D is unclear. Deletions cut 5 bases from V and 4 bases from J, with 6 bases between. The V gene's germline CDR1 is MGHDK and CDR2 SYGVNS. The CDR3 is made up of 12 amino acids.